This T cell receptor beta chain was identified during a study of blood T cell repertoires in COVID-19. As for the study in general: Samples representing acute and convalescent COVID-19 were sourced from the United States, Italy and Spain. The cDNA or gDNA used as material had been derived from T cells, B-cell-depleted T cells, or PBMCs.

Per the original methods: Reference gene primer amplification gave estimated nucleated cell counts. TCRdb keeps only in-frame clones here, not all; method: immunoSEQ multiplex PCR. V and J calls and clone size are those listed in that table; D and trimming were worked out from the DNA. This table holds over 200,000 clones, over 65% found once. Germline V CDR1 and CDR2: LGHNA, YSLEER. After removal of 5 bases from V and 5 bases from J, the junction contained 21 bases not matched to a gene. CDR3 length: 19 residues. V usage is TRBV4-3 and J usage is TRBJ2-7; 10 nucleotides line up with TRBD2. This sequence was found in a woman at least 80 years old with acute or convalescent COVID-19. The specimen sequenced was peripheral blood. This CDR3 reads CASSSVGLAGVVRVDEQYF. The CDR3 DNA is TGCGCCAGCAGCTCAGTAGGGCTAGCGGGGGTGGTCCGGGTAGACGAGCAGTACTTC.